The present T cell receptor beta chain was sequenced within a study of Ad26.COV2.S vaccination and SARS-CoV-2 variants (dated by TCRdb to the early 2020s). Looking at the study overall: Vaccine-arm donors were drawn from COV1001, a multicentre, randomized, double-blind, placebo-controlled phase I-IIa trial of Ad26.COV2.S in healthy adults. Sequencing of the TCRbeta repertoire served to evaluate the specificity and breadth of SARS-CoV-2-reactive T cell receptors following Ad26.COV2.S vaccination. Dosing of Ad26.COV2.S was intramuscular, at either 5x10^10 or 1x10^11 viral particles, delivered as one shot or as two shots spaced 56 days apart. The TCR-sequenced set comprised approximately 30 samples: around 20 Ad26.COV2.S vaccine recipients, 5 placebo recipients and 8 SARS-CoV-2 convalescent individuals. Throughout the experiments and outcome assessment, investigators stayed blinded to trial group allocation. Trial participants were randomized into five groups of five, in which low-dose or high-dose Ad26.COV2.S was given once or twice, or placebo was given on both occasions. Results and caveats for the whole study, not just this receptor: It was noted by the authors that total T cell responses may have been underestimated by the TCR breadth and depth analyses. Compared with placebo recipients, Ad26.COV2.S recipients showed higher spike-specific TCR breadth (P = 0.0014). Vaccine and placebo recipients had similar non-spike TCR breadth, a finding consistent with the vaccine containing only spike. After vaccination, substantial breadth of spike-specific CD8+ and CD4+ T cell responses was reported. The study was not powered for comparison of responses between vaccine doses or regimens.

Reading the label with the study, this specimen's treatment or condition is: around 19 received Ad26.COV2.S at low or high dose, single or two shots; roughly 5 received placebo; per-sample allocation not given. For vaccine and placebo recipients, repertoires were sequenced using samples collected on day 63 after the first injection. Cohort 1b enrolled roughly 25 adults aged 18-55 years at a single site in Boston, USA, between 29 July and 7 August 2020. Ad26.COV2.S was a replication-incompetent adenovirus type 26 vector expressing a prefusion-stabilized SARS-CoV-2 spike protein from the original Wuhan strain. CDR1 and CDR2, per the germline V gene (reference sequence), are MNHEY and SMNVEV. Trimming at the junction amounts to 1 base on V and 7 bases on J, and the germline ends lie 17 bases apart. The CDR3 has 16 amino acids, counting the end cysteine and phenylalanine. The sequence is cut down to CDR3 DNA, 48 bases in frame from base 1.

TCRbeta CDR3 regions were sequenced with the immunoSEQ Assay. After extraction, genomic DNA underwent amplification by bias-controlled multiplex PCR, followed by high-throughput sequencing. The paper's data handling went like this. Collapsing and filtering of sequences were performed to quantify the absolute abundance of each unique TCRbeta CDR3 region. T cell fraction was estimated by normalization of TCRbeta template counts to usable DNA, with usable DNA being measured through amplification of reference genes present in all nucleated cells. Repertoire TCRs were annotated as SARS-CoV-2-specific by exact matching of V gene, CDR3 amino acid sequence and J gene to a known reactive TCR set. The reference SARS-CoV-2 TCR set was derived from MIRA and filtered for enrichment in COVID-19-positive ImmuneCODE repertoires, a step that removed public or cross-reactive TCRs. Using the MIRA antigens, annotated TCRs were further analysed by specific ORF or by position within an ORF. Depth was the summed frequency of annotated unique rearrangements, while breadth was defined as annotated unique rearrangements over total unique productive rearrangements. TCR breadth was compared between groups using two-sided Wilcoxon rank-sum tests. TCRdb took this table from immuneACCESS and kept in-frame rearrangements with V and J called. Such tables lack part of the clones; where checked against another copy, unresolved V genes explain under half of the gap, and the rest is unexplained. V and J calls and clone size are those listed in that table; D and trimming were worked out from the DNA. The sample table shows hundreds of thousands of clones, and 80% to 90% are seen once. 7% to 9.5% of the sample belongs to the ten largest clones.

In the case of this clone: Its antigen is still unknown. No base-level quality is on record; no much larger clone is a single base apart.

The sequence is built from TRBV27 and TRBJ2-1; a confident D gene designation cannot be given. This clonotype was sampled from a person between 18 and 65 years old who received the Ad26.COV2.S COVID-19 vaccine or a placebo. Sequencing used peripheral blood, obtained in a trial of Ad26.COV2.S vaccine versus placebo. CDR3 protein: CASSLLYIQVGNEQFF. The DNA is TGTGCCAGCAGTTTATTATATATACAAGTAGGGAATGAGCAGTTCTTC.